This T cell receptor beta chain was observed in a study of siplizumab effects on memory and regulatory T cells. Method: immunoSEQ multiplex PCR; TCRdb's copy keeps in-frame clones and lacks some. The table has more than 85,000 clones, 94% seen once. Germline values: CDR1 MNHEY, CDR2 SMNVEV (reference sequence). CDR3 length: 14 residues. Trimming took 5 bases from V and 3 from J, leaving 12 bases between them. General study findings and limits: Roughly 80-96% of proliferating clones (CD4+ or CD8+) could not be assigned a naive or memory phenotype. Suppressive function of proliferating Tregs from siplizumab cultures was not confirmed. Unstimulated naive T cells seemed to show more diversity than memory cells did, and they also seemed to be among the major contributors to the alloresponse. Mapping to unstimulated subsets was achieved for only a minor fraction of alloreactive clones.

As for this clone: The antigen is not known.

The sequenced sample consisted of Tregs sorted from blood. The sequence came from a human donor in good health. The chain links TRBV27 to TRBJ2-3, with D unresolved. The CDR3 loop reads CASSPTRSTDTQYF. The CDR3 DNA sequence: TGTGCCAGCAGTCCAACAAGAAGTACAGATACGCAGTATTTT.